The T cell receptor beta chain described here comes from a study of T cells after posttransplantation cyclophosphamide. This clone has a count of ten or more. Antigen specificity is unknown. Germline values: CDR1 SGHTS, CDR2 YDEGEE. Trimming removed 0 bases at V and 6 bases at J, with 12 bases between. The CDR3 is 15 amino acids. Clones were read by immunoSEQ multiplex PCR, and TCRdb kept only the in-frame ones, dropping some. Recorded here are fewer than 35,000 clones, none singletons. Findings and limits, study-wide: Later blood repertoires were often dominated by clones from the donor CD8+ memory compartment. TRB clonality was highly associated with recipient CMV seropositivity and reactivation.

The chain carries TRBV5-8 and TRBJ2-2, with D maybe TRBD2 (6 bases). Sequences were obtained from PBMCs. The receptor's source is a woman aged 55-75 years in good health, CMV-negative, and a related stem cell transplant donor. The CDR3: CASSLEEGSAGELFF. DNA for the CDR3: TGTGCCAGCAGCTTGGAGGAGGGTAGCGCCGGGGAGCTGTTTTTT. Filled out from reference TRBV5-8 and TRBJ2-2, the complete variable domain reads EAGVTQSPTHLIKTRGQQATLRCSPISGHTSVYWYQQALGLGLQFLLWYDEGEERNRGNFPPRFSGRQFPNYSSELNVNALELEDSALYLCASSLEEGSAGELFFGEGSRLTVL.